One TCR beta chain is described in this entry. Its cognate antigen is unknown. Using its own MiXCR run on the reads, TCRdb lists one record per CDR3 protein. This sample has around 740,000 distinct CDR3 sequences, with 35% to 40% found just once. This specimen comes from a study of T cell repertoires in cytomegalovirus infection. The study, taken as a whole, reports: HLA-C-restricted CMV clonotypes gave the most frequent clonotype in two of eight donors.

The sample comprised PBMCs. The sequence was collected from a human donor in good health (CMV status not recorded). Some clones in this sample may be carry-over from other donors' samples.

The CDR3 protein is CASSFRQYYGYTF. The CDR3, as DNA: TGTGCCAGCAGTTTCAGACAGTACTATGGCTACACCTTC. The rearrangement uses TRBV28 and TRBJ1-2, with a tentative D call TRBD1 (5 bases). This CDR3 region has 13 residues. The V gene's germline CDR1 is MDHEN and CDR2 SYDVKM. The germline V and J ends were trimmed by 3 bases and 3 bases, with 8 bases remaining between them.